This is a list of T cell receptor beta chains from one sample in a study of T cell responses to AZD1222 COVID-19 vaccine. Clones were read by immunoSEQ multiplex PCR, and TCRdb kept only the in-frame ones, dropping some. This sample has 80,000 to 95,000 clones, with just over 90% found just once. The sequences come from peripheral blood, collected on day 0 of AZD1222 vaccination. The origin of the receptors is an adult in good health. Both conserved end residues are part of each CDR3. Clone size is shown for a subset of rows, as once, few, many or a class of expanded clone.

clone_size j_call v_call cdr3_aa
NA TRBJ2-4 TRBV2 CASRVPGLGGNIQYF
NA TRBJ2-2 TRBV5-1 CASSPYGVNTEELFF
NA TRBJ1-3 TRBV6-5 CASSYSNRGLGNTIYF
NA TRBJ2-1 TRBV5-1 CASSGQGAGDEQFF
NA TRBJ2-7 TRBV5-1 CASSLAGREFFNEQYF
NA TRBJ2-2 TRBV6-5 CASNQKGLAAGELFF
NA TRBJ1-2 TRBV6-4 CASSDSPKGEHLRGDGYTF
NA TRBJ2-7 TRBV28 CASSHSGTGSNEQYF
NA TRBJ2-3 TRBV28 CASSLRYRGLGDTQYF
NA TRBJ2-3 TRBV30 CAWSVLRTSGRGGTADTQYF
NA TRBJ1-6 TRBV7-2 CASSTWTGGNSPLHF
once TRBJ2-1 TRBV27 CASSLGYGNRKSGQFF
NA TRBJ2-7 TRBV4-3 CASSLQGSEQYF
NA TRBJ1-2 TRBV18 CASSPTTGARNGYTF
NA TRBJ1-2 TRBV19 CASSGDSDYGYTF
NA TRBJ2-2 TRBV6-5 CASSYSQGELFF
NA TRBJ1-2 TRBV7-3 CASSLSGGNYGYTF
few TRBJ2-1 TRBV27 CASSFSIDKSPYNEQFF
NA TRBJ2-4 TRBV2 CASTQIRVDIQYF
NA TRBJ1-2 TRBV15 CATSRENGRTAYGYTF
NA TRBJ1-1 TRBV6-5 CASSYTGQGNTEAFF
NA TRBJ2-7 TRBV4-2 CASSQGSRLAGVYEQYF
NA TRBJ2-7 TRBV12-3/TRBV12-4 CASSTSGAYEQYF
NA TRBJ2-5 TRBV9 CASSVADLAGVSGETQYF
NA TRBJ2-1 TRBV5-1 CASSFGLAGGADEQFF
NA TRBJ1-2 TRBV28 CASRSGQGDYGYTF
NA TRBJ2-1 TRBV7-8 CASSLATSGRRDEQFF
NA TRBJ2-2 TRBV18 CASSPQSGENTGELFF
NA TRBJ1-5 TRBV7-2 CASSSPGYNQPQHF
few TRBJ1-6 TRBV19 CASSIGVLNSPLHF
once TRBJ1-2 TRBV7-2 CASHSGLGQANYGYTF
NA TRBJ1-2 TRBV28 CATQTGDDYGYTF
NA TRBJ2-1 TRBV18 CASSPPSGNEQFF
once TRBJ2-1 TRBV24-1 CATSDFGGSSYNEQFF
NA TRBJ1-6 TRBV19 CASNFFTGTSDSPLHF
NA TRBJ2-3 TRBV24-1 CATSDSGTGSPDTQYF
NA TRBJ2-7 TRBV21-1 CASSNLGQAGVLAYEQYF
NA TRBJ2-3 TRBV11-2 CASSLSRSSGSSNTQYF
NA TRBJ2-7 TRBV9 CASSVASLDEQYF
NA TRBJ2-3 TRBV9 CASSVGVAGGLDTQYF
NA TRBJ1-5 TRBV7-9 CASSLEGDQPQHF
NA TRBJ2-7 TRBV15 CATSRDGGNSYEQYF
NA TRBJ2-7 TRBV7-3 CASSVSGSGSYEQYF
NA TRBJ2-1 TRBV28 CASSSQTGPYNEQFF
NA TRBJ1-4 TRBV30 CALGQNNEKLFF
once TRBJ2-7 TRBV3-1/TRBV3-2 CASSQGASGSYEQYF
NA TRBJ2-7 TRBV19 CASSIGYEGTYEQYF
NA TRBJ1-6 TRBV27 CASSFTKQGTYNSPLHF
NA TRBJ2-7 TRBV14 CASSQWTEAYEQYF
NA TRBJ1-1 TRBV28 CASSGGQWNTEAFF
NA TRBJ2-6 TRBV6-5 CASSPDRNGANVLTF
NA TRBJ2-7 TRBV2 CASLPAGQSGRQYF